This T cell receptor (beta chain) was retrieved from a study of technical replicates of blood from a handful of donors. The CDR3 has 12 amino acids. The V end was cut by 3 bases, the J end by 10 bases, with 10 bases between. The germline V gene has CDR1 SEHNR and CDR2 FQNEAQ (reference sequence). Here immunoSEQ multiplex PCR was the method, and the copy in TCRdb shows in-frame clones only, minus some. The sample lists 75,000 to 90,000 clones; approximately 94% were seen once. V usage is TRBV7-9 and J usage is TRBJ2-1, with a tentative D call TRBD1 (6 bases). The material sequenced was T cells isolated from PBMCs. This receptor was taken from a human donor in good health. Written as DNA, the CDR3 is TGTGCCAGCAGCTTCAGGGGAAGCGAGCAGTTCTTC. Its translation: CASSFRGSEQFF.